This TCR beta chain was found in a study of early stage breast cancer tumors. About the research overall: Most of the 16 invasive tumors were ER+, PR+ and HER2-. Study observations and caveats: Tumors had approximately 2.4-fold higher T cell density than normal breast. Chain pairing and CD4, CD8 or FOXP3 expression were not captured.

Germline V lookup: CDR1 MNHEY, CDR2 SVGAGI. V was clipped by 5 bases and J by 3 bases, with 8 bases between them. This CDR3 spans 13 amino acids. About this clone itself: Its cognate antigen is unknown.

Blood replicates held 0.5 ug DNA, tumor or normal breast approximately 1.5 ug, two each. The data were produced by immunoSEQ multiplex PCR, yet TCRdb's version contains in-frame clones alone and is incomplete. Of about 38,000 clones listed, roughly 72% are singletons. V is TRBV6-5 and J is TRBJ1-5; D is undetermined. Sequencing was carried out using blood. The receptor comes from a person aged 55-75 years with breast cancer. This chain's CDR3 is CASSRNYNQPQHF. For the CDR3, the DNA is TGTGCCAGCAGTCGGAATTACAATCAGCCCCAGCATTTT.